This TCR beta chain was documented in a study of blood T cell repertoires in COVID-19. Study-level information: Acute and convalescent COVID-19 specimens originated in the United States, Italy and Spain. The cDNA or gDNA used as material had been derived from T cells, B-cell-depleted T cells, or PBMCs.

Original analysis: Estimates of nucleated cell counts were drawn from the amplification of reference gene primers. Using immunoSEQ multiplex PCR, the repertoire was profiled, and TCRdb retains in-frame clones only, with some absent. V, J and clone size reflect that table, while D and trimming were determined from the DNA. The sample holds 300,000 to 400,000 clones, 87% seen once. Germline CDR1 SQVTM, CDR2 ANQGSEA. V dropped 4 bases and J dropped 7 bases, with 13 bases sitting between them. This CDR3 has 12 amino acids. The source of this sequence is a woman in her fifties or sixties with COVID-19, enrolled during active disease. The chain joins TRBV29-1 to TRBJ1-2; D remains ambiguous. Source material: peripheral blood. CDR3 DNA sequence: TGCAGCGTTGCAGCGGTGGAAGGTGGCTACACCTTC. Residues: CSVAAVEGGYTF.